One and the same sample provided the 15 T cell receptor beta chains below, sequenced in a study of Graves' ophthalmopathy and Graves' hyperthyroidism. Amplified TCR beta CDR3 regions were obtained using RNA transcripts as template. HTBI-primed RT-PCR formed the first round, and a multiplex PCR formed the second. TCRdb reanalysed the multiplex PCR reads using MiXCR and keeps one entry per CDR3 protein. The repertoire holds about 620,000 distinct CDR3 sequences, with over 20% as singletons. Sequenced material: peripheral blood. These receptors were obtained from a woman under 30 with stable Graves' hyperthyroidism. Some clones in this sample may be carry-over from other donors' samples.

This clonotype has ten or more counts. The V call is TRBV12-3 or TRBV12-4, the J call TRBJ1-1; D gene uncertain. Trimming took off 4 bases at V and 6 bases at J, with 9 bases between the two ends. The CDR3 spans 12 residues. The CDR3 DNA follows: TGTGCCAGCAGTTCACGGTATTCTGAAGCTTTCTTT. Its protein is CASSSRYSEAFF.

Ten or more counts support this clonotype. The V call is TRBV4-1, the J call TRBJ1-2; D is unclear. Germline assignment: CDR1 MGHRA and CDR2 YSYEKL. The V gene lost 0 bases and the J gene lost 8 bases, with 10 bases spanning the gap. This CDR3 region has 13 residues. The CDR3 spells CASSQEEHGGYTF. The CDR3 DNA sequence: TGCGCCAGCAGCCAAGAAGAACATGGGGGCTACACCTTC.

This chain uses TRBV2 with TRBJ1-2; 12 nucleotides align to TRBD1. CDR1 SNHLY and CDR2 FYNNEI come from the germline V gene. Trimming removed 10 bases from V and 6 bases from J; junction bases left unmatched: 12. The CDR3 runs to 15 residues. The chain's CDR3 is CAIRDRGRKPDGYTF. The CDR3 DNA sequence: TGTGCCATCAGGGACAGGGGGCGAAAACCGGATGGCTACACCTTC.

The J gene is TRBJ2-2, the V gene TRBV18; maybe TRBD2 (5 bases). The germline CDR1 and CDR2 sequences are KGHSH and LQKENI. V was pared by 2 bases and J by 6 bases, with 13 bases between. The CDR3 consists of 15 residues. As DNA, the CDR3 is TGTGCCAGCTCACCAACGGGATTGGGGTCCGGGGAGCTGTTTTTT. Translated, it gives CASSPTGLGSGELFF.

This clonotype has a count of ten or more. The chain combines TRBV12-3 or TRBV12-4 with TRBJ1-1; D is uncertain. This CDR3 has 13 amino acids. The V and J ends lost 2 bases and 1 base respectively, with 5 bases between them. CDR3 sequence reads: CASSLLENTEAFF. The CDR3 DNA follows: TGTGCCAGCAGTTTATTGGAGAACACTGAAGCTTTCTTT.

This clonotype showed up many times. The chain has TRBV2 and TRBJ2-2, with TRBD2 matching over 9 bases. Germline trimming cut 4 bases from V and 6 bases from J; bases unmatched to any gene: 6. The CDR3 spans 15 residues. The germline CDR1 and CDR2 sequences are SNHLY and FYNNEI. Here the CDR3 reads CASSGRTSVSGELFF. The CDR3 coding sequence is TGTGCCAGCAGTGGAAGGACTAGCGTTTCCGGGGAGCTGTTTTTT.

This clonotype was counted at least ten times. This chain joins TRBV6-4 and TRBJ2-7, with TRBD1 matching over 10 bases. Germline V gene sequence: CDR1 MRHNA, CDR2 SNTAGT. This CDR3 has 15 residues. The V gene end was trimmed by 4 bases and the J gene end by 5 bases; junction bases not matched to a gene: 8. Written as DNA, the CDR3 is TGTGCCAGCAGTGGACAGGGGGCGTTCTACGACGAGCAGTACTTC. It codes for CASSGQGAFYDEQYF.

There are a few counts of this clonotype. The chain links TRBV28 to TRBJ1-5; 7 bases fit TRBD1. CDR3 length: 15 residues. Germline trimming cut 5 bases from V and 3 bases from J; bases unmatched to any gene: 7. Germline CDR1 MDHEN, CDR2 SYDVKM. The CDR3 protein is CASSAPGQINQPQHF. Here the CDR3 DNA reads TGTGCCAGCAGTGCTCCGGGACAGATCAATCAGCCCCAGCATTTT.

The J gene is TRBJ1-6, the V gene TRBV12-3 or TRBV12-4; D is unresolved. Trimming shortened V by 3 bases and J by 6 bases, and 9 bases separated the two germline ends. The CDR3 is 14 amino acids. CDR3 residues: CASSLATSNSPLHF. The CDR3 nucleotides are TGTGCCAGCAGTTTGGCGACTAGTAATTCACCCCTCCACTTT.

This clonotype came up a few times. The chain uses TRBV7-2 and TRBJ2-7, with 9 bases fitting TRBD1. Trimming took 4 bases from V and 0 from J; bases not matched to a gene: 4. CDR1 and CDR2 from the germline V gene are SGHTA and FQGNSA. The CDR3 is made up of 15 amino acids. As DNA, the CDR3 is TGTGCCAGCAGCTATAGGACAGGGGCCTCCTACGAGCAGTACTTC. Its protein is CASSYRTGASYEQYF.

This clonotype was seen many times. The J gene is TRBJ1-5, the V gene TRBV28; no reliable D call. CDR1 MDHEN and CDR2 SYDVKM come from the germline V gene. This CDR3 has 14 amino acids. V gave up 1 base and J gave up 0 bases, with 4 bases separating them. The CDR3 loop is CASSLFNSNQPQHF. In DNA, the CDR3 is TGTGCCAGCAGTTTATTTAATAGCAATCAGCCCCAGCATTTT.

The J gene is TRBJ2-5, the V gene TRBV7-3; TRBD1 matches at 7 bases. The ends lost 5 bases at V and 5 bases at J; junction bases unmatched: 11. This CDR3 is built from 15 residues. Germline V CDR1 and CDR2: SGHTA, FQGTGA. The CDR3 sequence: CASSQRQGPRETQYF. As DNA, the CDR3 is TGTGCCAGCAGCCAACGACAGGGTCCCAGGGAGACCCAGTACTTC.

This clonotype was found many times. CDR3 nucleotide sequence: TGTGCCAGCAGCTTAGCACAGGGGGTCCCTGAAGCTTTCTTT. Its protein product is CASSLAQGVPEAFF. The chain employs TRBV7-9 and TRBJ1-1; 8 bases fit TRBD1. CDR3 length: 14 amino acids. V shed 0 bases and J 6 bases; nucleotides not matched to a gene: 3. Germline assignment: CDR1 SEHNR and CDR2 FQNEAQ (reference sequence). Looking up the rest from reference TRBV7-9 and TRBJ1-1 gives the full variable domain: DTGVSQNPRHKITKRGQNVTFRCDPISEHNRLYWYRQTLGQGPEFLTYFQNEAQLEKSRLLSDRFSAERPKGSFSTLEIQRTEQGDSAMYLCASSLAQGVPEAFFGQGTRLTVV.

This clonotype showed up many times. This chain uses TRBV24-1 with TRBJ2-2; D ambiguous. Trimming took 0 bases from V and 4 from J, leaving 2 bases between them. CDR1 KGHDR and CDR2 SFDVKD come from the germline V gene. This CDR3 spans 13 amino acids. CDR3 loop: CATSDLSTGELFF. CDR3 nucleotides: TGTGCCACCAGTGATTTGTCCACCGGGGAGCTGTTTTTT.

The chain links TRBV28 to TRBJ2-7, with TRBD1 as a possible D gene (5 bases). V dropped 0 bases and J dropped 5 bases, with 11 bases sitting between them. The V gene's germline CDR1 is MDHEN and CDR2 SYDVKM. CDR3 length equals 14 residues. The DNA for the CDR3 is TGTGCCAGCAGTTTATGGCAGGGTATCAACGAGCAGTACTTC. Translating it yields CASSLWQGINEQYF.